This is a list of T cell receptor beta chains from one sample in a study of blood T cell repertoires in COVID-19. The data were produced by immunoSEQ multiplex PCR, yet TCRdb's version contains in-frame clones alone and is incomplete. The data contain about 200,000 clones, about 82% of them seen just once; the ten biggest clones take up 5.6%. The specimen sequenced was PBMCs or T cells enriched from blood (not recorded which). The receptor source for this set is a man aged 35-49 years with acute COVID-19. The CDR3 runs from the conserved cysteine through the conserved F or W. Fields, in order: V gene, J gene, clone size, D gene, CDR3 length, CDR3 DNA, CDR3 protein. A D gene is named only where the DNA matches it firmly. The size entry is marked missing in some rows and otherwise reads once, few, many or a size class.

TRBV29-1,TRBJ2-6,.,TRBD1,16,TGCATCCTTACCGGGACAGCCCCAATTGGGGCCAACGTCCTGACTTTC,CILTGTAPIGANVLTF
TRBV4-1,TRBJ2-5,.,.,13,TGCGCCAGCAGCCAAGATTTAATCCAGACCCAGTACTTC,CASSQDLIQTQYF
TRBV14,TRBJ1-4,.,TRBD1,14,TGTGCCAGCAGTCGAGGGGGCGCGGGTGAAAAACTGTTTTTT,CASSRGGAGEKLFF
TRBV11-3,TRBJ1-1,.,TRBD1,13,TGTGCCAGCAGCTTGGGACAGGGGTCTGAAGCTTTCTTT,CASSLGQGSEAFF
TRBV2,TRBJ1-1,.,.,13,TGTGCCAGCAGTCAGGGGACCGTGGCTGAAGCTTTCTTT,CASSQGTVAEAFF
TRBV5-1,TRBJ2-3,.,TRBD2,14,TGCGCCAGCAGCAGGGGACTAGAGTCAGATACGCAGTATTTT,CASSRGLESDTQYF
TRBV9,TRBJ2-2,.,TRBD2,18,TGTGCCAGCAGCGTAGGGACTAGCGGGAGCACGGTCTCCGGGGAGCTGTTTTTT,CASSVGTSGSTVSGELFF
TRBV6-5,TRBJ2-4,.,TRBD2,15,TGTGCCAGCAGCCGGGGGGATGGGGTCAAAAACATTCAGTACTTC,CASSRGDGVKNIQYF
TRBV7-3,TRBJ2-1,.,TRBD2,15,TGTGCCAGCAGGACGACTAGCGGGAATTACAATGAGCAGTTCTTC,CASRTTSGNYNEQFF
TRBV10-3,TRBJ2-5,.,.,11,TGTGCCATCAGAAAGGGGGAGACCCAGTACTTC,CAIRKGETQYF
TRBV4-3,TRBJ2-7,.,.,15,TGCGCCAGCAGCCAAGAGCCGGACGGACAGTACGAGCAGTACTTC,CASSQEPDGQYEQYF
TRBV3-1/TRBV3-2,TRBJ2-7,.,.,15,TGTGCCAGCAGCCCGTTCGGGACTCAACCCTACGAGCAGTACTTC,CASSPFGTQPYEQYF
TRBV5-1,TRBJ1-5,once,.,14,TGCGCCAGCAGAGTCGGACAGAATTCGGAGCCCCAGCATTTT,CASRVGQNSEPQHF
TRBV6-5,TRBJ2-7,.,TRBD1,13,TGTGCCAGCAGCTCACAGGGGATCGACGAGCAGTACTTC,CASSSQGIDEQYF
TRBV6-5,TRBJ2-2,.,TRBD1,13,TGTGCCAGCAGTCTGCAGGGGGCCGGGGAGCTGTTTTTT,CASSLQGAGELFF
TRBV5-4,TRBJ2-5,.,TRBD2,14,TGTGCCAGCAGCCGAGCGGGAGGGCCAGAGACCCAGTACTTC,CASSRAGGPETQYF
TRBV28,TRBJ1-5,few,TRBD1,14,TGTGCCAGCAGACGGACAGGGGCAGGACAGCCCCAGCATTTT,CASRRTGAGQPQHF
TRBV5-5,TRBJ1-1,.,.,14,TGTGCCAGCAGCGGGAGGGTTATGAACACTGAAGCTTTCTTT,CASSGRVMNTEAFF
TRBV5-4,TRBJ2-7,.,TRBD1,16,TGTGCCAGCAGCCCGACAGGGACAGGGGCAACCTACGAGCAGTACTTC,CASSPTGTGATYEQYF
TRBV5-6,TRBJ2-2,.,.,14,TGTGCCAGCAGCCGACGGGAGAACACCGGGGAGCTGTTTTTT,CASSRRENTGELFF
TRBV6-5,TRBJ1-5,.,TRBD1,14,TGTGCCAGCAGTACCAGGGGGCGGGGGCAGCCCCAGCATTTT,CASSTRGRGQPQHF
TRBV5-8,TRBJ2-6,.,.,16,TGTGCCAGCAGCTCGAAAACAGCTTTAGGGGCCAACGTCCTGACTTTC,CASSSKTALGANVLTF
TRBV7-8,TRBJ2-1,.,TRBD2,17,TGTGCCAGCACTACAACACCCCTAGCGGGAGGGGGCGGTGAGCAGTTCTTC,CASTTTPLAGGGGEQFF
TRBV7-6,TRBJ1-6,.,.,15,TGTGCCAGCAGCTTAGGGAGCTCCTATAATTCACCCCTCCACTTT,CASSLGSSYNSPLHF
TRBV28,TRBJ2-1,.,.,12,TGTGCCAGCAGTTTAGACAGGAGTGAGCAGTTCTTC,CASSLDRSEQFF
TRBV11-3,TRBJ2-1,.,.,13,TGTGCCAGCAGCTTATTACAGGGTAATGAGCAGTTCTTC,CASSLLQGNEQFF
TRBV7-2,TRBJ1-1,.,TRBD1,14,TGTGCCAGCAGCTCTCCAGGGGGCAGCACTGAAGCTTTCTTT,CASSSPGGSTEAFF
TRBV28,TRBJ2-7,once,TRBD2,15,TGTGCCAGCAGTCCTCTTGGGCGGGAGTCGAACGAGCAGTACTTC,CASSPLGRESNEQYF
TRBV19,TRBJ2-7,.,TRBD1,17,TGTGCCAGTAGTACCAACCGCGGGACAGGGTTTCTCTACGAGCAGTACTTC,CASSTNRGTGFLYEQYF
TRBV19,TRBJ1-1,.,.,12,TGTGCCAGTGGGTACGGAGACACTGAAGCTTTCTTT,CASGYGDTEAFF
TRBV9,TRBJ2-3,few,.,15,TGTGCCAGCAGCCCCAACCACAGGGAAACAGATACGCAGTATTTT,CASSPNHRETDTQYF
TRBV5-1,TRBJ2-2,.,.,15,TGCGCCAGCAGCTCGCAGGGAAGGGACACCGGGGAGCTGTTTTTT,CASSSQGRDTGELFF
TRBV19,TRBJ2-7,.,.,13,TGTGCCGGGGCCACGGGAGAGTCCTACGAGCAGTACTTC,CAGATGESYEQYF
TRBV10-1,TRBJ1-2,.,TRBD1,11,TGCGCCAGCATCGGGACAGGGGGATACACCTTC,CASIGTGGYTF
TRBV9,TRBJ2-1,.,TRBD2,15,TGTGCCAGCAGCCCGGTTGGACTAGCGGCTAATGAGCAGTTCTTC,CASSPVGLAANEQFF
TRBV10-1,TRBJ2-1,.,.,16,TGCGCCAGCAGTGAGTATCTAGCCGAATCCTACAATGAGCAGTTCTTC,CASSEYLAESYNEQFF
TRBV4-1,TRBJ1-1,once,TRBD1,16,TGCGCCAGCAGAGTGGGACAGACTTTTGAGAACACTGAAGCTTTCTTT,CASRVGQTFENTEAFF
TRBV27,TRBJ2-5,.,.,15,TGTGCCAGCAGTTTATTTCAGGGGAGTCGAGAGACCCAGTACTTC,CASSLFQGSRETQYF
TRBV5-1,TRBJ2-4,once,TRBD2,13,TGCGCCAGCAGCACCGCGGGGGAAAACATTCAGTACTTC,CASSTAGENIQYF
TRBV7-2,TRBJ2-7,.,.,14,TGTGCCAGCAGCCCGAGGGGGACGAGGGACGAGCAGTACTTC,CASSPRGTRDEQYF
TRBV7-9,TRBJ2-7,.,.,14,TGTGCCAGCAGCCTCAGTCCGAACTCCTACGAGCAGTACTTC,CASSLSPNSYEQYF
TRBV19,TRBJ2-3,few,TRBD1,17,TGTGCCAGTAGTAGAACAGGGGCTCATTTATCGACAGATACGCAGTATTTT,CASSRTGAHLSTDTQYF
TRBV3-1/TRBV3-2,TRBJ1-1,.,.,14,TGTGCCAGCAGCTATAGGGGTGTGAACACTGAAGCTTTCTTT,CASSYRGVNTEAFF
TRBV4-1,TRBJ2-3,.,.,15,TGCGCCAGCAGCCCCCTAGCTGCTAGCACAGATACGCAGTATTTT,CASSPLAASTDTQYF
TRBV24-1,TRBJ2-1,few,TRBD2,14,TGTGCCACAACCACTAGCGGGGCCTACAATGAGCAGTTCTTC,CATTTSGAYNEQFF
TRBV4-2,TRBJ1-2,.,.,14,TGTGCCAGCAGCCAAGTGGGCGGGGACTATGGCTACACCTTC,CASSQVGGDYGYTF
TRBV19,TRBJ2-1,.,TRBD2,17,TGTGCCAGTAGCCCGGGACTAGCGGGAGGTCCCTACAATGAGCAGTTCTTC,CASSPGLAGGPYNEQFF
TRBV5-5,TRBJ2-1,.,TRBD2,15,TGTGCCAGCAGGCGGACTAGCGGTTCCTACAATGAGCAGTTCTTC,CASRRTSGSYNEQFF
TRBV28,TRBJ1-1,.,.,14,TGTGCCAGCAGTTTGCCCCAGGGTCTCTCCGAAGCTTTCTTT,CASSLPQGLSEAFF
TRBV2,TRBJ1-4,.,TRBD1,15,TGTGCCAGCACAGGGTGGGACAGGGGGAATGAAAAACTGTTTTTT,CASTGWDRGNEKLFF
TRBV4-3,TRBJ2-1,.,TRBD2,18,TGCGCCAGCAGCCAGACCATTTTGGGACTAGCGGGAGTGTATGAGCAGTTCTTC,CASSQTILGLAGVYEQFF
TRBV7-2,TRBJ2-3,.,TRBD2,17,TGTGCCAGCAGCCAAGGGACTAGCGGGAGGGTTACAGATACGCAGTATTTT,CASSQGTSGRVTDTQYF
TRBV29-1,TRBJ1-3,.,.,15,TGCAGCGCTCACAAGGACAGCGGTCTTGGAAACACCATATATTTT,CSAHKDSGLGNTIYF
TRBV2,TRBJ2-7,.,.,15,TGTGCCAGCAGTCCGGACAGAACTCTCCAAGGCGAGCAGTACTTC,CASSPDRTLQGEQYF
TRBV5-1,TRBJ2-7,few,.,17,TGCGCCAGCAGCTTGTCGTACAGTTATACGGTGTACTACGAGCAGTACTTC,CASSLSYSYTVYYEQYF
TRBV5-1,TRBJ2-5,.,.,13,TGCGCCAGCTCGGGGGAGTTGTTGGAGACCCAGTACTTC,CASSGELLETQYF
TRBV6-4,TRBJ1-6,.,.,14,TGTGCCAGCAGTCCAGGCGGGGATAATTCACCCCTCCACTTT,CASSPGGDNSPLHF
TRBV3-1/TRBV3-2,TRBJ2-3,.,TRBD2,14,TGTGCCAGCAGCCAAGCCGCGGGAGCAGATACGCAGTATTTT,CASSQAAGADTQYF
TRBV10-3,TRBJ2-5,.,.,13,TGTGCCATCAGTGGACAGAGCCAAGAGACCCAGTACTTC,CAISGQSQETQYF
TRBV5-4,TRBJ2-3,.,TRBD2,16,TGTGCCAGCACCTTCTCGGGACTAGCGGGAGTTGATACGCAGTATTTT,CASTFSGLAGVDTQYF